Following are 14 T cell receptor beta chains from one sample sequenced in a study of blood T cell repertoires in COVID-19. Repertoires were generated with immunoSEQ multiplex PCR, while TCRdb's copy carries only in-frame clones and drops some. There are some 360,000 clones in the sample; around 87% occur only once, and 2% to 2.5% lies in the top ten. Sequencing was carried out using peripheral blood. Source of these receptors: a woman aged 55-70 years with COVID-19, enrolled during active disease.

This chain joins TRBV12-5 and TRBJ2-5, with a weak D call TRBD2 (6 bases). This CDR3 contains 16 residues. Trimming removed 2 bases from V and 2 bases from J, with 15 bases in between. Germline CDR1 is LGHNT and CDR2 is FRNRAP. As DNA, the CDR3 is TGTGCTAGTGGTTTGACGGGGTACGGGGGTCAAGAGACCCAGTACTTC. It yields the protein CASGLTGYGGQETQYF.

This chain uses TRBV19 with TRBJ2-5; possible D gene TRBD1, 6 bases. Germline CDR1 LNHDA, CDR2 SQIVND (reference sequence). V was shortened by 4 bases and J by 5 bases, with 14 bases between the two germline ends. The length of the CDR3 is 14 residues. The CDR3 region has the DNA TGTGCCAGTAGTACGGGCCAGGGGATGGAGACCCAGTACTTC. Its protein is CASSTGQGMETQYF.

This clone came up many times. The chain employs TRBV29-1 and TRBJ1-1, with D perhaps TRBD1 (5 bases). CDR1 is SQVTM, CDR2 ANQGSEA, per germline. V was clipped by 4 bases and J by 1 base, with 13 bases between them. The CDR3 length is 14 residues. In DNA form, the CDR3 reads TGCAGCGTTGTACGTAACAGGCAGAACACTGAAGCTTTCTTT. Its translation: CSVVRNRQNTEAFF.

This sequence joins TRBV11-2 and TRBJ2-3; the D gene is possibly TRBD2 (6 bases). V dropped 6 bases and J dropped 2 bases, with 12 bases sitting between them. Germline lookup yields CDR1 SGHAT and CDR2 FQNNGV. The CDR3 is 14 residues long. The CDR3 nucleotides read TGTGCCAGCAGACCTGGACTATCCACAGATACGCAGTATTTT. Residues: CASRPGLSTDTQYF.

CDR3 nucleotides: TGTGCCTGGAGGCGGAGTAAAGGCACTGAAGCTTTCTTT. The encoded protein is CAWRRSKGTEAFF. The J gene is TRBJ1-1, the V gene TRBV30; unclear D gene. Germline loops: CDR1 GTSNPN, CDR2 SVGIG (reference sequence). The CDR3 loop spans 13 amino acids. With 3 bases removed from V and 4 bases from J, the gap between germline ends came to 12 bases.

The CDR3 here is CASSQFGGAGETQYF. CDR3 nucleotide sequence: TGTGCCAGCAGCCAATTCGGGGGGGCAGGAGAGACCCAGTACTTC. The chain combines TRBV14 with TRBJ2-5, with 8 bases lining up with TRBD2. The CDR3 is 15 residues long. Per germline, CDR1 SGHDN and CDR2 FVKESK. The junction had 6 bases not matched to a gene; V was cut back by 2 bases and J by 4 bases.

The chain has TRBV9 and TRBJ2-3; 10 bases fit TRBD2. V lost 0 bases to trimming and J lost 2 bases; unmatched junction nucleotides: 6. Germline V gives CDR1 SGDLS, CDR2 YYNGEE. This CDR3 has 17 residues. CDR3 nucleotide sequence: TGTGCCAGCAGCGTAGCGGCTAGCGGGGGACCCACAGATACGCAGTATTTT. It translates to CASSVAASGGPTDTQYF. Looking up the rest from reference TRBV9 and TRBJ2-3 gives the full variable domain: DSGVTQTPKHLITATGQRVTLRCSPRSGDLSVYWYQQSLDQGLQFLIQYYNGEERAKGNILERFSAQQFPDLHSELNLSSLELGDSALYFCASSVAASGGPTDTQYFGPGTRLTVL.

This sequence joins TRBV5-1 and TRBJ2-3; 8 nucleotides match TRBD2. V shed 3 bases and J 3 bases; nucleotides not matched to a gene: 9. This CDR3 is built from 16 residues. The germline V gene has CDR1 SGHRS and CDR2 YFSETQ. The CDR3 reads CASSWDVAGTTDTQYF. CDR3 bases: TGCGCCAGCAGCTGGGACGTAGCGGGGACAACAGATACGCAGTATTTT. The full variable domain, with the rest looked up from reference TRBV5-1 and TRBJ2-3, is KAGVTQTPRYLIKTRGQQVTLSCSPISGHRSVSWYQQTPGQGLQFLFEYFSETQRNKGNFPGRFSGRQFSNSRSEMNVSTLELGDSALYLCASSWDVAGTTDTQYFGPGTRLTVL.

This clone showed up just once. The rearrangement uses TRBV5-1 and TRBJ2-2; maybe TRBD1 (5 bases). Germline V lookup: CDR1 SGHRS, CDR2 YFSETQ. Trimming left V 0 bases short and J 7 bases short, with 16 bases between. The CDR3 loop spans 16 amino acids. The CDR3 here is CASSLEGQGYVGELFF. Here the CDR3 DNA reads TGCGCCAGCAGCTTGGAAGGGCAGGGATATGTCGGGGAGCTGTTTTTT.

The chain recombines TRBV5-1 with TRBJ1-3, with TRBD1 matching 7 bases. Germline CDR1 SGHRS, CDR2 YFSETQ. The CDR3 has 19 residues. Germline trimming cut 4 bases from V and 0 bases from J; bases unmatched to any gene: 16. CDR3: CASSATGRSIVPSGNTIYF. The CDR3 DNA follows: TGCGCCAGCAGCGCGACAGGGCGGTCCATCGTCCCCTCTGGAAACACCATATATTTT. The variable domain in full, completed from reference TRBV5-1 and TRBJ1-3, reads KAGVTQTPRYLIKTRGQQVTLSCSPISGHRSVSWYQQTPGQGLQFLFEYFSETQRNKGNFPGRFSGRQFSNSRSEMNVSTLELGDSALYLCASSATGRSIVPSGNTIYFGEGSWLTVV.

The J gene is TRBJ1-5, the V gene TRBV2; 11 bases are a match to TRBD1. This CDR3 has 15 residues. V shed 8 bases and J 5 bases; nucleotides not matched to a gene: 8. The germline gives CDR1 SNHLY, CDR2 FYNNEI. This chain's CDR3 is CASAPRDRGDQPQHF. CDR3 in DNA: TGTGCCAGCGCGCCCCGGGACAGGGGGGATCAGCCCCAGCATTTT.

This chain links TRBV5-6 with TRBJ1-2, with 7 bases fitting TRBD1. The V and J ends lost 4 bases and 2 bases, in that order; junction bases with no gene match: 5. CDR1 is SGHDT and CDR2 is YYEEEE in the germline V gene. The CDR3 totals 14 residues. The CDR3 nucleotides are TGTGCCAGCAGCCCGACGACAGGGAACTATGGCTACACCTTC. Encoded protein: CASSPTTGNYGYTF. The variable domain in full, completed from reference TRBV5-6 and TRBJ1-2, reads DAGVTQSPTHLIKTRGQQVTLRCSPKSGHDTVSWYQQALGQGPQFIFQYYEEEERQRGNFPDRFSGHQFPNYSSELNVNALLLGDSALYLCASSPTTGNYGYTFGSGTRLTVV.

V and J are TRBV2 and TRBJ2-7, with a tentative D call TRBD2 (6 bases). V lost 4 bases and J lost 2, with 15 bases in between. CDR1 is SNHLY, CDR2 FYNNEI, per germline. This CDR3 comprises 15 residues. The CDR3 loop reads CASSGTGTGTYEQYF. In DNA form, the CDR3 reads TGTGCCAGCAGTGGAACCGGGACTGGAACCTACGAGCAGTACTTC.

This clone has more than one count but fewer than ten. The J gene is TRBJ1-2, the V gene TRBV28; the D is unclear. Trimming cost V 6 bases and J 7 bases, with 12 bases left between them. The CDR3 extends over 12 amino acids. Germline lookup yields CDR1 MDHEN and CDR2 SYDVKM. CDR3 sequence (DNA): TGTGCCAGCAGCCTCGATAGTCCTGGCTACACCTTC. Residues: CASSLDSPGYTF.